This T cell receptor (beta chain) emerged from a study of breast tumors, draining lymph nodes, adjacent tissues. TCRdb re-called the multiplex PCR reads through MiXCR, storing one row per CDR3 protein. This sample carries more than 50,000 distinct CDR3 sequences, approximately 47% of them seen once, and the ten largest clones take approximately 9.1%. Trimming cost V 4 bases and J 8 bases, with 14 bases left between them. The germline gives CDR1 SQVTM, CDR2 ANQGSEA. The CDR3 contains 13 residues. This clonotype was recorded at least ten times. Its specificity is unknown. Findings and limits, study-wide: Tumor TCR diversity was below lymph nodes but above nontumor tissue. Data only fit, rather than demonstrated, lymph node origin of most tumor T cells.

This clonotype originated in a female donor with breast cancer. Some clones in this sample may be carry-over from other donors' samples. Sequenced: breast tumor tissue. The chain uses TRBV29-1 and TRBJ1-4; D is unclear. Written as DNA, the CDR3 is TGCAGCGTTGTTGAGGCCCCGGCGGAAAAACTGTTTTTT. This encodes CSVVEAPAEKLFF.